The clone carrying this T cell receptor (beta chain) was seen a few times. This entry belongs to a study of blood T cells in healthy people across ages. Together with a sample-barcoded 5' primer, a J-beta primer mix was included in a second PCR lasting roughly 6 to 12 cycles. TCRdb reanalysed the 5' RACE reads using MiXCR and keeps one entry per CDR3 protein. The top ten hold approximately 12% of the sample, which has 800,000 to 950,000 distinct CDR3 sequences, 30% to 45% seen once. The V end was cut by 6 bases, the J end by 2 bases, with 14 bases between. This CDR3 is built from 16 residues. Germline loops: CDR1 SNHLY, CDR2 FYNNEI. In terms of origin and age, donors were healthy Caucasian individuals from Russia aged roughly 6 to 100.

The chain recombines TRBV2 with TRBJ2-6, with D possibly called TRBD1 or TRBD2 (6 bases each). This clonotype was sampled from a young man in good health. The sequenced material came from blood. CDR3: CASSTGTAPGANVLTF. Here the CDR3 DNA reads TGTGCCAGCAGCACAGGGACTGCCCCTGGGGCCAACGTCCTGACTTTC. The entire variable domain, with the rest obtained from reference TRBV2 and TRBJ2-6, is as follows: EPEVTQTPSHQVTQMGQEVILRCVPISNHLYFYWYRQILGQKVEFLVSFYNNEISEKSEIFDDQFSVERPDGSNFTLKIRSTKLEDSAMYFCASSTGTAPGANVLTFGAGSRLTVL.